This T cell receptor beta chain was sequenced in a study of shared clonotypes between healthy human individuals (dated by TCRdb to 2019 to 2021). With respect to the entire study: Two women and three men aged 18 to 49 years were included in the cohort. For each donor, CD4 naive and CD4 memory were each given three plates, CD8 naive was given two plates, and CD8 memory was given one plate. The study deeply sequenced blood TCR repertoires of roughly five healthy adults to estimate repertoire size and the extent of clonotype sharing between individuals. To increase sequencing depth and limit assay-specific biases, different laboratories used diverse techniques to prepare libraries and sequence TCR repertoires. Per donor, leukapheresis produced somewhere between about 0.8 and 9.5 billion PBMCs. Study-wide conclusions, independent of this receptor: Naive subsets generally had larger estimated clonotype richness than memory subsets did. Higher generation probabilities were observed for clonotypes shared by all four sorted-subset donors than for non-shared clonotypes. Sampling was restricted to blood, and TCR repertoires in tissue are likely to differ from TCR repertoires in blood. Because the study included only a small number of donors, the genetic and exposure-history diversity represented was limited. When a few donors were compared, the shared fraction of clonotypes was around 5.1% for naive CD4, 3.5% to 4% for naive CD8, 2% to 2.5% for memory CD4, and 0.35% to 0.4% for memory CD8. Based on pairwise subsampling, the degree of clonotype sharing among donors was expected to be affected by sequencing depth. Rarefaction of sorted-subset datasets indicated incomplete sequencing despite the large sequencing depth.

Germline trimming amounts to 7 bases on V and 5 bases on J, with 8 as the count of junction bases outside the gene matches. The CDR3 goes from the cysteine to the phenylalanine over 15 residues. The retained sequence is limited to the CDR3, 45 bases, with the frame set at the first base. CDR1 MNHEY and CDR2 SVGAGI are derived from the germline V gene. The donors were healthy, HIV-negative adults with no recently reported acute infections or vaccinations. All donors were Caucasian adults living in Nashville, Tennessee, USA. CD4+ T cells were enriched by magnetic negative selection; naive cells were then positively selected on CD45RA, and the negative fraction formed the memory subset. Blood was collected by leukapheresis, and PBMCs were isolated by Ficoll-Histopaque density gradient centrifugation and then cryopreserved in liquid nitrogen vapor phase. Analytical flow cytometry was used to check the purity and quantity of every magnetically sorted T cell population. Each sorted fraction had its genomic DNA isolated and then quantified by UV absorbance on a Nanodrop 2000c.

TCR CDR3 regions were amplified from genomic DNA by multiplex PCR using the deep immunoSEQ assay. Genomic DNA extracted from each cell subset was distributed evenly over all wells of several immunoSEQ 96-well plates, and each plate served as one replicate. For sorted subsets, 200 to 250 ng of genomic DNA, equivalent to roughly 30,000 T cell genomes, went into each replicate PCR. Purified libraries were quantified with a Qubit 3.0 fluorometer, sized on a Bioanalyzer 2100, and re-quantified with the KAPA Library Quantification kit. A separate single-read 150-cycle Illumina NextSeq 550 flow cell was used to sequence each immunoSEQ 96-well plate. The original pipeline was this. Because only junctional sequences without quality scores were contained in the immunoSEQ output, filtering matching that applied to full-length reads could not be performed. To assign V/J genes and CDR3, sequences were annotated using PyIR, a Python wrapper for IgBLAST v1.9, with IMGT germline references. Reads with weak V/J assignments (E-value above 1e-6), missing CDR3, stop codons, out-of-frame junctions, or ambiguous translated residues were removed. A V3J clonotype was defined by an identical inferred V gene, J gene, and CDR3 amino acid sequence. Percentage overlap between repertoires was computed as shared unique clonotypes divided by the size of the smaller repertoire. Three approaches were used to assess repertoire richness: RTK rarefaction, the Chao1 estimator, and Recon v2.1 estimates of unobserved clonotypes. Generation probabilities for all TCRbeta clonotypes obtained by the gDNA method from a few donors were computed using OLGA. Here the immuneACCESS table is served through TCRdb, limited to in-frame sequences with V and J called. Missing clones are a known gap in these copies; in checked studies unresolved V genes cover under half, and the rest lacks a known reason. That table furnishes V, J and clone size, whereas the DNA furnished D and trimming. Recorded for this sample are about 2.3 million clones; 92% of them occurred a single time. The ten most abundant clones make up roughly 0.34% of the sample.

Remarks on this clone: What this receptor recognizes is not known. No base-level quality is on record; no much larger clone is a single base apart.

The sequence is built from TRBV6-5 and TRBJ2-2, with TRBD1 matching 9 junction bases. The sequenced sample consisted of naive CD4+ T cells from PBMCs. Taken with the paper, the label for cell subset or site translates to: CD45RA+ positively selected. The origin of this receptor is a man aged 18 to 29 in good health. Some clones in this sample may be carry-over from other donors' samples. The nucleotide sequence is TGTGCCAGCAAACCGGGACAGGGTCGTACCGGGGAGCTGTTTTTT. It translates as CASKPGQGRTGELFF.